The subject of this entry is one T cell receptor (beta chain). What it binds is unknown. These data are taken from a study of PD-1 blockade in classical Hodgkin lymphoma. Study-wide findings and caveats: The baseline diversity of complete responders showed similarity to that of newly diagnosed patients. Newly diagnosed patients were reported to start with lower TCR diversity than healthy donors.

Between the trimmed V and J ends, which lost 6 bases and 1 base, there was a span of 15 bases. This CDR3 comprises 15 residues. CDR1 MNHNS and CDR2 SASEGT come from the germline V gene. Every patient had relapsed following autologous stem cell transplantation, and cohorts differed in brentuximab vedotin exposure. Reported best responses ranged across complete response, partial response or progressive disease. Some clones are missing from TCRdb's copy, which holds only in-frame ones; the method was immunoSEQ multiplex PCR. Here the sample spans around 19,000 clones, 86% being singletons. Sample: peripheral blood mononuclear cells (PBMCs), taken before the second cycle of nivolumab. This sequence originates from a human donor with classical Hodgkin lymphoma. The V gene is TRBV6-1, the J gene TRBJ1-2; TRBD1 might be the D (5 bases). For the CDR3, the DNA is TGTGCCAGCAGAGAACAGGAGAGCCATAACTATGGCTACACCTTC. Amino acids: CASREQESHNYGYTF.